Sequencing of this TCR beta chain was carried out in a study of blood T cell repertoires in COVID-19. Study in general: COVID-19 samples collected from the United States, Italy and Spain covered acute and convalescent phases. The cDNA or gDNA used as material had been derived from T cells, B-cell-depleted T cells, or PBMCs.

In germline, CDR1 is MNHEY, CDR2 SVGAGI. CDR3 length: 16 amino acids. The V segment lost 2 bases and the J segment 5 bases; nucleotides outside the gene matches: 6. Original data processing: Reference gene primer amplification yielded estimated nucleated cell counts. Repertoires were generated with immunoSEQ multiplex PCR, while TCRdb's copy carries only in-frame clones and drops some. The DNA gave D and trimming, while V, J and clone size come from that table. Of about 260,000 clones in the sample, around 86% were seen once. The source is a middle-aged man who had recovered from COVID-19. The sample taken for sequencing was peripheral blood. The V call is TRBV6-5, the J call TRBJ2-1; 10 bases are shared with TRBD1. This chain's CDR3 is CASSYPTGGLNNEQFF. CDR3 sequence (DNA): TGTGCCAGCAGTTACCCGACAGGGGGCTTAAACAATGAGCAGTTCTTC.